The 9 T cell receptor beta chains below come from one sample, sequenced in a study of CD8 T cells in Susac syndrome. An amount of RNA that ranged from roughly 0.5 to 1 ug was reverse transcribed with random hexamers. TCRdb passed the immunoSEQ multiplex PCR reads through MiXCR, listing each CDR3 protein once. The sample shows about 120,000 distinct CDR3 sequences, about 94% of them seen only once. The sample comprised CD8+ T cells from PBMCs. The receptors were gathered from a human donor with Susac syndrome.

V gene TRBV7-8 combines with J gene TRBJ2-1; TRBD1 might be the D (7 bases). This CDR3 is 14 amino acids long. Germline V gives CDR1 SGHVS, CDR2 FQNEAQ. V lost 2 bases, J lost 8 bases, and 13 bases lay in between. CDR3 in DNA: TGTGCCAGCAGCTTAACCACAGGGGAGGATGAGCAGTTCTTC. Translation: CASSLTTGEDEQFF.

The chain is built from TRBV25-1 and TRBJ1-2; possibly TRBD1 for D (6 bases). Deletions cut 4 bases from V and 2 bases from J, with 11 bases between. The germline CDR1 and CDR2 sequences are MGHDK and SYGVNS. CDR3 length equals 14 residues. CDR3 in amino acids: CASSGQEINYGYTF. Written as DNA, the CDR3 is TGTGCCAGCAGTGGACAGGAGATAAACTATGGCTACACCTTC.

The chain has TRBV20-1 and TRBJ2-3; D unclear. Trimming cost V 8 bases and J 5 bases, with 11 bases left between them. The CDR3 runs 11 residues. Per the germline V gene, CDR1 is DFQATT and CDR2 is SNEGSKA (reference sequence). The DNA for the CDR3 is TGCAGTTCCCCTCATATAGATACGCAGTATTTT. Amino acids: CSSPHIDTQYF.

This sequence joins TRBV27 and TRBJ2-7; D may be TRBD2 (6 bases). V lost 5 bases to trimming and J lost 1 base, with 12 bases between them. Germline V gene sequence: CDR1 MNHEY, CDR2 SMNVEV (reference sequence). The CDR3 is made up of 14 amino acids. The CDR3 spells CASSAGPLSYEQYF. CDR3 sequence (DNA): TGTGCCAGCAGTGCGGGACCCTTATCCTACGAGCAGTACTTC.

The chain uses TRBV12-3 or TRBV12-4 and TRBJ1-4, with D unresolved. The CDR3 length is 14 residues. The germline V and J ends were trimmed by 2 bases and 8 bases, with 12 bases remaining between them. The CDR3 sequence: CASSLRGSGEKLFF. CDR3 coding DNA: TGTGCCAGCAGTTTAAGAGGATCGGGGGAAAAACTGTTTTTT.

Here the CDR3 DNA reads TGTGCCATCAGCTCGACAGGGGGGAGCAACACTGAAGCTTTCTTT. Protein: CAISSTGGSNTEAFF. J is TRBJ1-1 and V is TRBV10-3; 9 nucleotides match TRBD1. CDR1 and CDR2 (germline): ENHRY, SYGVKD. The CDR3 length is 15 residues. V was pared by 6 bases and J by 2 bases, with 7 bases of the junction left unmatched.

For the CDR3, the DNA is TGTGCCAGCAGTTTAGCGACCGGGACGGGGGGGTATAGCAATCAGCCCCAGCATTTT. Translating gives CASSLATGTGGYSNQPQHF. This sequence joins TRBV12-3 or TRBV12-4 and TRBJ1-5, with D possibly TRBD1 on 5 matching bases. The CDR3 sequence is 19 residues long. Trimming left V 0 bases short and J 0 bases short, with 18 bases between.

J is TRBJ2-7 and V is TRBV13, with D possibly matching TRBD2 (7 bases). Germline V gene lookup returns CDR1 PRHDT and CDR2 FYEKMQ (reference sequence). Deletions cut 4 bases from V and 2 bases from J, with 15 bases between. The CDR3 has 15 residues. CDR3 in amino acids: CASSSRGRGTYEQYF. The DNA for the CDR3 is TGTGCCAGCAGCTCTCGGGGGAGGGGGACCTACGAGCAGTACTTC.

CDR3 in amino acids: CASSPILAPQDTQYF. DNA for the CDR3: TGCGCCAGCAGCCCAATACTAGCGCCACAGGATACGCAGTATTTT. This chain joins TRBV4-1 and TRBJ2-3; 7 bases align to TRBD2. V shed 4 bases and J 6 bases; nucleotides not matched to a gene: 10. This CDR3 has 15 residues. From germline, CDR1 is MGHRA and CDR2 YSYEKL.